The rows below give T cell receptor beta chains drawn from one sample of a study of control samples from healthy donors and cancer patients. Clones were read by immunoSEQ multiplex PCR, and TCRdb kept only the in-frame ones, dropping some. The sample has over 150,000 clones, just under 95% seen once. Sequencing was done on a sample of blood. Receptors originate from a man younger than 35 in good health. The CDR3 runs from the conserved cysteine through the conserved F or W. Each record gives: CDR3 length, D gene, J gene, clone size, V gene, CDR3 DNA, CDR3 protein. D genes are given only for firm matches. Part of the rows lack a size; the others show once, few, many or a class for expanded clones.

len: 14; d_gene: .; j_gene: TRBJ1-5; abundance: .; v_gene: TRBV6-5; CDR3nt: TGTGCCAGCAGGCCGCGTTTGGGCAATCAGCCCCAGCATTTT; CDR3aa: CASRPRLGNQPQHF
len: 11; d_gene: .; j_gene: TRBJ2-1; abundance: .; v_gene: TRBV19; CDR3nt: TGTGCCAGTAGTATAGGGCGAGAGCAGTTCTTC; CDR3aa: CASSIGREQFF
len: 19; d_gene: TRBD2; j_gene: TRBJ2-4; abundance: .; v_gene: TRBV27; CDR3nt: TGTGCCAGCAGTCCTCCGGGACTAGCGGGGGGGCTTACCAAAAACATTCAGTACTTC; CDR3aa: CASSPPGLAGGLTKNIQYF
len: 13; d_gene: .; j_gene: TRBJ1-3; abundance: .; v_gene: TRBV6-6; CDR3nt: TGTGCCACTGCGCGGAGCCTTGGAAACACCATATATTTT; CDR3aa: CATARSLGNTIYF
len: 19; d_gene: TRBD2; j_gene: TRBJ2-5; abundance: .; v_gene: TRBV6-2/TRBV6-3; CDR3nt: TGTGCCAGCAGTTACTCGAAAGGAGCGGGGGGGAGCATCCAAGAGACCCAGTACTTC; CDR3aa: CASSYSKGAGGSIQETQYF
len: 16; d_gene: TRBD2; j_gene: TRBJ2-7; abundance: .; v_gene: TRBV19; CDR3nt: TGTGCCAGTAGTATAGTTACGCGGGGGGGGCCCTACGAGCAGTACTTC; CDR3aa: CASSIVTRGGPYEQYF
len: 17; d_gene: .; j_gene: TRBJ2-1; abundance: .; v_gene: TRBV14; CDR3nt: TGTGCCAGCAGCCAAGAACGTCCGGGGGCTTGGGACAATGAGCAGTTCTTC; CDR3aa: CASSQERPGAWDNEQFF
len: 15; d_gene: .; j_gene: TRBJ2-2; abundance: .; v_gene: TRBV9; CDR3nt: TGTGCCAGCAGCGCTCCTCTGTGGGGGACCGGGGAGCTGTTTTTT; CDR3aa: CASSAPLWGTGELFF
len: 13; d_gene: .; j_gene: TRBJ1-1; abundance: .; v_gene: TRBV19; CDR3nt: TGTGCCAGTAGTATACTGCTGAACACTGAAGCTTTCTTT; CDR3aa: CASSILLNTEAFF
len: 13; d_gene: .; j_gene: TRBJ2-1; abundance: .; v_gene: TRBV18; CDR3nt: TGTGCCAGCTCGGAGGGGGGTGAGAATGAGCAGTTCTTC; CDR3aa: CASSEGGENEQFF
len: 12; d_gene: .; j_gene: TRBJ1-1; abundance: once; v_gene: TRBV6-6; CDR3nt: TGTGCCAGCGGGGCCCCAATCACTGAAGCTTTCTTT; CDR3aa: CASGAPITEAFF
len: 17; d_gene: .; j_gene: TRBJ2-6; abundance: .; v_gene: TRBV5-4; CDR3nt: TGTGCCAGCAGCGCGGCGGCGGGTATTACTGGGGCCAACGTCCTGACTTTC; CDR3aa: CASSAAAGITGANVLTF
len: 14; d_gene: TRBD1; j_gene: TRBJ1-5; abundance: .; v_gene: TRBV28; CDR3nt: TGTGCCAGCAGTAGGACAGGTTTTGATCAGCCCCAGCATTTT; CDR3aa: CASSRTGFDQPQHF
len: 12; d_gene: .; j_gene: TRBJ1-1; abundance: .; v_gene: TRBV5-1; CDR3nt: TGCGCCAGCAGCTTGGGGGACACTGAAGCTTTCTTT; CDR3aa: CASSLGDTEAFF
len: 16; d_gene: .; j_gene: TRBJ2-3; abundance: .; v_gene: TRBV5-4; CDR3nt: TGTGCCAGCAGCTTTCGGCTAGACGAGAGCACAGATACGCAGTATTTT; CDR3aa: CASSFRLDESTDTQYF
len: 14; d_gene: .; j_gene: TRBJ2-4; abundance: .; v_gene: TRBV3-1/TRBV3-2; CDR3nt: TGTGCCAGCAGCTCCGGGACCACCAAAAACATTCAGTACTTC; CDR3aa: CASSSGTTKNIQYF
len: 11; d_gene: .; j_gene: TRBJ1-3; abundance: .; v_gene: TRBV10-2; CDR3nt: TGCGCCAGCAGCTCTGGAAACACCATATATTTT; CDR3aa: CASSSGNTIYF
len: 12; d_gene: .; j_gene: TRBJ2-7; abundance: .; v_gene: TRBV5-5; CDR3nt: TGTGCCAGCAGTTCTGGGACCTACGAGCAGTACTTC; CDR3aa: CASSSGTYEQYF
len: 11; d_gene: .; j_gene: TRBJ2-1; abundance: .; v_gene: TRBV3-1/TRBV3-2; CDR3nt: TGTGCCAGCAGGAAGGATTACGAGCAGTTCTTC; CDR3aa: CASRKDYEQFF
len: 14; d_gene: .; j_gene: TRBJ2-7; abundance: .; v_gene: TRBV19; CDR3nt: TGTGCCAGTAGTATCCGGTTGTCGGCCTACGAGCAGTACTTC; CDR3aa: CASSIRLSAYEQYF
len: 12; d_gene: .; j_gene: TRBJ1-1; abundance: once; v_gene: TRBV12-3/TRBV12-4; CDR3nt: TGTGCCAGCAGTTTAGGGAGCACTGAAGCTTTCTTT; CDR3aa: CASSLGSTEAFF
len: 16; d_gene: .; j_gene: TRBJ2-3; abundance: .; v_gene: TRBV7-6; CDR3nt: TGTGCCAGCAGCTTCGGGATCAGTTTATATAAAGATACGCAGTATTTT; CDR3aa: CASSFGISLYKDTQYF
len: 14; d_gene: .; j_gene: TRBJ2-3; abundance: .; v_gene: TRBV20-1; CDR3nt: TGCAGTGCTAGTAAGCGTCCCCCCACAGATACGCAGTATTTT; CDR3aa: CSASKRPPTDTQYF
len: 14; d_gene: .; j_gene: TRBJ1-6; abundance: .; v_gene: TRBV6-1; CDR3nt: TGTGCCAGCAGTGACGGGGGAATCGGATCACCCCTCCACTTT; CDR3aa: CASSDGGIGSPLHF
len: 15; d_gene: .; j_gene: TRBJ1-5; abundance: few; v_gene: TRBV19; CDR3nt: TGTGCCAGTAGTATCTACAGTTATAGCAATCAGCCCCAGCATTTT; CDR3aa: CASSIYSYSNQPQHF
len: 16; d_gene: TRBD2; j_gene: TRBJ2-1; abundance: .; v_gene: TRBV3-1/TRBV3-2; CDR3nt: TGTGCCAGCAGCCCCGCCCTAGCGGGGGGTTACAATGAGCAGTTCTTC; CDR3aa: CASSPALAGGYNEQFF
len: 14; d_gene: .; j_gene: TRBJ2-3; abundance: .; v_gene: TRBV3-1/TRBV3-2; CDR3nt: TGTGCCAGCAGCCAATTTCTAGCCCCGGGTGAGCAGTATTTT; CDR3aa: CASSQFLAPGEQYF
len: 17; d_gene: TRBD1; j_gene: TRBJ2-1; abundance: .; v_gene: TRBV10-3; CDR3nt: TGTGCCATCAGTGAGTCCAGGGACAGGGGGTCCTACAATGAGCAGTTCTTC; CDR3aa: CAISESRDRGSYNEQFF